Shown below are 15 T cell receptor beta chains from a single sample sequenced in a study of Graves' ophthalmopathy and Graves' hyperthyroidism. The study amplified TCR beta CDR3 regions using RNA transcripts. In the first round, RT-PCR was carried out with HTBI primers, and a multiplex PCR formed the second round. Each CDR3 protein is one row after TCRdb ran MiXCR on the multiplex PCR reads. The table records 350,000 to 450,000 distinct CDR3 sequences, roughly 18% of them present only once. Sequences were obtained from peripheral blood. These receptors all come from a woman between 18 and 30 years old with Graves' ophthalmopathy.

The chain's CDR3 is CSARDRQIGETQYF. Written as DNA, the CDR3 is TGCAGTGCTAGAGATCGACAGATAGGAGAGACCCAGTACTTC. This chain links TRBV20-1 with TRBJ2-5; D is possibly TRBD1 (5 bases). The CDR3 contains 14 residues. Germline CDR1 and CDR2: DFQATT and SNEGSKA (reference sequence). Trimming removed 0 bases from V and 4 bases from J, with 12 bases in between.

There are many counts of this clonotype. V and J are TRBV29-1 and TRBJ1-1, with D uncertain. Trimming took 2 bases from V and 5 from J, leaving 6 bases between them. CDR3 size: 11 residues. The germline V gene has CDR1 SQVTM and CDR2 ANQGSEA. The CDR3, as DNA: TGCAGCGTTGAAAGTGGAACTGAAGCTTTCTTT. Its protein product is CSVESGTEAFF.

In its sample, this clonotype was seen many times. J is TRBJ2-7 and V is TRBV6-2 or TRBV6-3, with D perhaps being TRBD1 or TRBD2 (5 bases each). Germline-derived CDR1 and CDR2 are MNHEY and SVGEGT. V was pared by 6 bases and J by 2 bases, with 14 bases between. The CDR3 spans 14 residues. CDR3 DNA: TGTGCCAGCAGCACCTTGACGGGACCCTACGAGCAGTACTTC. Its protein product is CASSTLTGPYEQYF.

This clonotype has at least ten counts. This chain uses TRBV12-3 or TRBV12-4 with TRBJ1-1; possible D gene TRBD1, 5 bases. V was pared by 5 bases and J by 1 base, with 14 bases between. This CDR3 region has 15 residues. In nucleotides, the CDR3 is TGTGCCAGCAGTCTACCGGGACGGCCGAACACTGAAGCTTTCTTT. It encodes CASSLPGRPNTEAFF.

Only a few counts were recorded for this clonotype. A much larger clone lies a single base off, so this may be a read error. The rearrangement links TRBV12-3 or TRBV12-4 to TRBJ2-2, with 9 bases fitting TRBD1. This CDR3 is built from 15 residues. V gave up 7 bases and J gave up 4 bases; unmatched junction bases: 7. The CDR3 reads CASIPGQGTTGELFF. The CDR3 DNA reads TGTGCCAGCATCCCGGGACAGGGTACCACCGGGGAGCTGTTTTTT.

This clonotype was seen at least ten times. This chain links TRBV12-3 or TRBV12-4 with TRBJ1-1, with D unresolved. Trimming took 7 bases from V and 0 from J, leaving 9 bases between them. The CDR3 has 13 residues. The CDR3 bases are TGTGCCAGCACCCTAAGGGTGAACACTGAAGCTTTCTTT. It yields the protein CASTLRVNTEAFF.

The chain recombines TRBV12-3 or TRBV12-4 with TRBJ2-7; TRBD2 matches 10 bases. J lost 2 bases, V lost 3 bases, and 10 bases had no gene match. This CDR3 spans 17 amino acids. In nucleotides, the CDR3 is TGTGCCAGCAGTTTGGTAGCGGGAGGTCGTTTAGCCTACGAGCAGTACTTC. Translating gives CASSLVAGGRLAYEQYF.

At least ten counts were recorded for this clonotype. The rearrangement joins TRBV29-1 to TRBJ1-1; D possibly corresponds to TRBD1 (5 bases). V lost 3 bases, J lost 0 bases, and 8 bases lay in between. The CDR3 is 13 amino acids. The V gene's germline CDR1 is SQVTM and CDR2 ANQGSEA. In DNA, the CDR3 is TGCAGCGTTGATCAGGGTTTGAACACTGAAGCTTTCTTT. The encoded protein is CSVDQGLNTEAFF.

This clonotype was counted many times. The J gene is TRBJ2-5, the V gene TRBV28; D possibly uses TRBD1 or TRBD2 (5 bases each). Trimming took 4 bases from V and 1 from J, leaving 10 bases between them. This CDR3 has 14 amino acids. In germline, CDR1 is MDHEN, CDR2 SYDVKM. CDR3 protein: CASSSSGRQETQYF. As DNA, the CDR3 is TGTGCCAGCAGTTCATCGGGGCGCCAAGAGACCCAGTACTTC.

The V gene is TRBV12-5, the J gene TRBJ2-7; D gene uncertain. Per the germline V gene, CDR1 is LGHNT and CDR2 is FRNRAP. The CDR3 is 15 residues long. V was cut by 6 bases and J by 0 bases, with 15 bases left in between. The CDR3 nucleotides read TGTGCTAGTGGAGCTAGGACGGAGTACTCCTACGAGCAGTACTTC. Translated, it gives CASGARTEYSYEQYF.

The rearrangement joins TRBV27 to TRBJ1-1; maybe TRBD1 (6 bases). Germline V CDR1 and CDR2: MNHEY, SMNVEV (reference sequence). This CDR3 contains 13 residues. Trimming shortened V by 1 base and J by 7 bases, and 10 bases separated the two germline ends. CDR3 sequence: CASSLFGGLEAFF. DNA for the CDR3: TGTGCCAGCAGTTTATTTGGGGGGCTTGAAGCTTTCTTT.

The chain has TRBV5-1 and TRBJ2-2, with D uncertain. V lost 7 bases and J lost 7, with 20 bases in between. CDR3 length: 15 amino acids. Germline CDR1 SGHRS, CDR2 YFSETQ. The CDR3 DNA follows: TGCGCCAGCGCCCAGGTGCGCTCTCCGGGCGGGGAGCTGTTTTTT. Amino acid sequence: CASAQVRSPGGELFF.

This clonotype was counted at least ten times. The chain uses TRBV28 and TRBJ1-1; D gene ambiguous. V was pared by 3 bases and J by 7 bases, with 6 bases between. CDR3 length: 11 amino acids. Germline V gene sequence: CDR1 MDHEN, CDR2 SYDVKM. In nucleotides, the CDR3 is TGTGCCAGCAGTTTGGAAGGTGAAGCTTTCTTT. This encodes CASSLEGEAFF.

This clonotype came up once. The rearrangement links TRBV20-1 to TRBJ2-7, with a possible D match to TRBD1 (5 bases). Germline CDR1 and CDR2: DFQATT and SNEGSKA (reference sequence). The CDR3 extends over 14 amino acids. V was trimmed by 6 bases and J by 0 bases, leaving 15 bases between them. Here the CDR3 DNA reads TGCAGTGCACCCGGACACCAGTCCTCCTACGAGCAGTACTTC. It is translated as CSAPGHQSSYEQYF.

In its sample, this clonotype was seen many times. The rearrangement uses TRBV12-3 or TRBV12-4 and TRBJ1-2; D unresolved. CDR3 length: 12 residues. V was shortened by 7 bases and J by 4 bases, with 10 bases between the two germline ends. In DNA, the CDR3 is TGTGCCAGCACCTTCGGCGGCTATGGCTACACCTTC. It codes for CASTFGGYGYTF.